The present entry profiles one T cell receptor (beta chain) with its context. The V end lost 2 bases, the J end lost 2 bases, and 12 bases lay between the germline ends. The CDR3 covers 15 residues. Germline V lookup: CDR1 SEHNR, CDR2 FQNEAQ (reference sequence). Preparing the TCRbeta library involved the use of unique molecular identifiers. One entry per CDR3 protein results from TCRdb running MiXCR on the PCR reads. The data contain roughly 590,000 distinct CDR3 sequences, 15% to 20% of them singletons. The source of the sample is a study of T-cell reconstitution after alpha-beta-depleted transplantation in children.

The TCR sequence derives from a human donor who donated a stem cell graft to a child with acute myeloid leukemia. This sequence joins TRBV7-9 and TRBJ2-5, with D possibly TRBD1 on 6 matching bases. Here the sequenced sample was PBMCs from the stem cell graft donor, taken from the stem cell graft. CDR3 nucleotides: TGTGCCAGCAGCTTAACCGGGACACCTCAAGAGACCCAGTACTTC. Protein product: CASSLTGTPQETQYF.